One and the same sample provided the 9 T cell receptor beta chains below, sequenced in a study of blood T cells in healthy people across ages. For the second PCR, which ran for about 6 to 11 cycles, a sample-barcoded 5' primer and a J-beta primer mix were used. One entry per CDR3 protein results from TCRdb running MiXCR on the 5' RACE reads. The sample has some 890,000 distinct CDR3 sequences; about 27% are singletons. A further study also used this sample, focusing on T cells of mothers and their children.

The sequenced material came from blood. These receptors were taken from a woman aged 40 to 50 in good health.

This clonotype has ten or more counts. The rearrangement links TRBV7-6 to TRBJ2-7; TRBD1 agrees at 12 bases. The germline V gene has CDR1 SGHVS and CDR2 FNYEAQ. Trimming at V came to 6 bases and at J to 6 bases, leaving 9 bases not matched to a gene. This CDR3 has 15 amino acids. CDR3 sequence reads: CASRDPGQGASEQYF. As DNA, the CDR3 is TGTGCCAGCAGGGACCCGGGACAGGGGGCTAGCGAGCAGTACTTC.

This clonotype was observed a few times. V usage is TRBV7-8 and J usage is TRBJ1-2; D is possibly TRBD1 (5 bases). The V and J ends lost 5 bases and 0 bases respectively, with 16 bases between them. CDR3 size: 16 residues. Germline V CDR1 and CDR2: SGHVS, FQNEAQ. The CDR3 DNA reads as TGTGCCAGCAGCCTGTACCCGGGGCCTTCTAACTATGGCTACACCTTC. This codes for CASSLYPGPSNYGYTF.

CDR3 DNA sequence: TGTGCCAGCAGTCTGATGGGGGCAATGAACACTGAAGCTTTCTTT. Amino acids: CASSLMGAMNTEAFF. V usage is TRBV6-5 and J usage is TRBJ1-1, with D possibly TRBD1 on 6 matching bases. The length of the CDR3 is 15 residues. The V gene lost 5 bases and the J gene lost 0 bases, with 13 bases spanning the gap. The germline V gene encodes CDR1 MNHEY and CDR2 SVGAGI.

On this clonotype itself: This clone may be a read error of a much larger clone one base away. The J gene is TRBJ2-4, the V gene TRBV6-1; D is ambiguous. The CDR3 spans 13 residues. Germline V gives CDR1 MNHNS, CDR2 SASEGT. V was clipped by 3 bases and J by 13 bases, with 16 bases between them. DNA of the CDR3: TGTGCCAGCAGTGAGTGGGATTCCTACGGGCAGTACTTC. This gives the protein CASSEWDSYGQYF.

This clonotype was detected many times. This chain uses TRBV7-9 with TRBJ1-2; 8 bases are shared with TRBD1. Germline values: CDR1 SEHNR, CDR2 FQNEAQ (reference sequence). Trimming at V came to 5 bases and at J to 4 bases, leaving 12 bases not matched to a gene. This CDR3 contains 16 residues. The DNA for the CDR3 is TGTGCCAGCAGCCCATCTGGACAGGGATACAGCTATGGCTACACCTTC. Residues: CASSPSGQGYSYGYTF.

There are many counts of this clonotype. The chain combines TRBV12-5 with TRBJ1-5; D gene unclear. The CDR3 contains 11 residues. V lost 5 bases and J 5 bases, leaving 4 bases between the germline ends. The germline gives CDR1 LGHNT, CDR2 FRNRAP. CDR3 nucleotide sequence: TGTGCTAGTGGTATACATCAGCCCCAGCATTTT. Protein product: CASGIHQPQHF. Together with reference TRBV12-5 and TRBJ1-5, the CDR3 gives the full variable domain: DARVTQTPRHKVTEMGQEVTMRCQPILGHNTVFWYRQTMMQGLELLAYFRNRAPLDDSGMPKDRFSAEMPDATLATLKIQPSEPRDSAVYFCASGIHQPQHFGDGTRLSIL.

The V gene is TRBV3-1, the J gene TRBJ1-5; D is possibly TRBD1 (6 bases). The CDR3 length is 17 residues. CDR1 LGHDT and CDR2 YNNKEL come from the germline V gene (reference sequence). Trimming left V 2 bases short and J 5 bases short, with 19 bases between. CDR3 amino acids: CASSQRTPRDKDQPQHF. The DNA for the CDR3 is TGTGCCAGCAGCCAAAGGACCCCCCGGGACAAGGATCAGCCCCAGCATTTT.

The V and J genes are TRBV4-3 and TRBJ1-1; D unresolved. V lost 2 bases, J lost 0 bases, and 28 bases lay in between. Germline-derived CDR1 and CDR2 are LGHNA and YSLEER. The CDR3 has 21 amino acids. CDR3 residues: CASSQNRAPGTRFGLNTEAFF. CDR3 nucleotides: TGCGCCAGCAGCCAAAACCGGGCCCCAGGAACCCGATTCGGTCTGAACACTGAAGCTTTCTTT.

The J gene is TRBJ2-3, the V gene TRBV18; TRBD2 matches at 10 bases. CDR1 and CDR2 (germline): KGHSH, LQKENI. Trimming cost V 1 base and J 0 bases; bases outside gene matches: 10. The length of the CDR3 is 19 residues. The CDR3 here is CASSPLAGGADFSTDTQYF. DNA for the CDR3: TGTGCCAGCTCACCACTAGCGGGGGGCGCCGACTTTAGCACAGATACGCAGTATTTT.